This T cell receptor beta chain is drawn from a study of blood T cell repertoires in COVID-19. At the level of the study: Sources were T cells, B-cell-depleted T cells, or PBMCs; the material itself was cDNA or gDNA.

Using immunoSEQ multiplex PCR, the repertoire was profiled, and TCRdb retains in-frame clones only, with some absent. Of about 80,000 clones listed, around 88% are singletons. Trimming took 6 bases from V and 1 from J, leaving 13 bases between them. Germline V gene lookup returns CDR1 LNHDA and CDR2 SQIVND (reference sequence). The length of the CDR3 is 14 residues. The TCR originated in an elderly woman with acute or convalescent COVID-19. The specimen was peripheral blood. This chain uses TRBV19 with TRBJ2-7, with D hard to call. The chain's CDR3 is CASRTTPRSYEQYF. The DNA for the CDR3 is TGTGCCAGTAGAACCACACCTAGGTCCTACGAGCAGTACTTC. Looking up the rest from reference TRBV19 and TRBJ2-7 gives the full variable domain: DGGITQSPKYLFRKEGQNVTLSCEQNLNHDAMYWYRQDPGQGLRLIYYSQIVNDFQKGDIAEGYSVSREKKESFPLTVTSAQKNPTAFYLCASRTTPRSYEQYFGPGTRLTVT.